The 28 T cell receptor beta chains reported below all come from one sample, sequenced in a study of radiotherapy plus CTLA-4 blockade in lung cancer. Sequencing used immunoSEQ multiplex PCR; TCRdb keeps in-frame clones, though not all of them. The sample lists 45,000 to 55,000 clones; around 80% were seen once. This specimen was peripheral blood, taken from a patient treated with radiotherapy plus ipilimumab. The receptors come from a human donor with non-small cell lung cancer who had a partial response to radiotherapy plus ipilimumab.

The chain is built from TRBV5-1 and TRBJ1-2, with a tentative D call TRBD1 (5 bases). V was pared by 5 bases and J by 3 bases, with 17 bases between. Germline assignment: CDR1 SGHRS and CDR2 YFSETQ. This CDR3 contains 15 residues. CDR3 in DNA: TGCGCCAGCAGATCAGGGAGGGGCCAGGACTATGGCTACACCTTC. Encoded protein: CASRSGRGQDYGYTF.

This chain links TRBV13 with TRBJ1-2, with D hard to call. Germline assignment: CDR1 PRHDT and CDR2 FYEKMQ (reference sequence). V lost 6 bases, J lost 1 base, and 15 bases lay in between. The CDR3 is 15 amino acids. The CDR3 coding sequence is TGTGCCAGCAGTCAATACCAGTCCTTTAACTATGGCTACACCTTC. Translated: CASSQYQSFNYGYTF.

As regards this clone: At the DNA level, this CDR3 is encoded by other sequences in the same sample as well. The genes are TRBV6-1 and TRBJ2-3, with 7 nucleotides matching TRBD1. The V gene's germline CDR1 is MNHNS and CDR2 SASEGT. V shed 0 bases, J shed 0 bases, and the junction held 6 bases outside the gene matches. The CDR3 spans 17 residues. In DNA form, the CDR3 reads TGTGCCAGCAGTGAAGCCGGCGGACAGGTCAGCACAGATACGCAGTATTTT. Residues: CASSEAGGQVSTDTQYF.

The V call is TRBV6-1, the J call TRBJ1-5; TRBD1 is a possible D gene (6 bases). The CDR3 is 14 residues long. Deletions cut 6 bases from V and 3 bases from J, with 12 bases between. CDR1 MNHNS and CDR2 SASEGT come from the germline V gene. The CDR3 sequence is CASSPNRANQPQHF. The CDR3 DNA follows: TGTGCCAGCAGCCCTAACAGGGCCAATCAGCCCCAGCATTTT.

The CDR3 DNA sequence: TGTGCCAGCAGTACCGGGACTAGCGGGTTTGAGCAGTACTTC. The encoded protein is CASSTGTSGFEQYF. The chain joins TRBV6-5 to TRBJ2-7; the match to TRBD2 covers 12 bases. Per the germline V gene, CDR1 is MNHEY and CDR2 is SVGAGI. The CDR3 is 14 amino acids. Trimming cost V 5 bases and J 7 bases; bases outside gene matches: 6.

The V and J genes are TRBV6-1 and TRBJ1-5; D is unresolved. Germline loops: CDR1 MNHNS, CDR2 SASEGT. Trimming took 1 base from V and 7 from J, leaving 14 bases between them. CDR3 length: 15 residues. The CDR3 region is CASSEDVFGSQPQHF. Here the CDR3 DNA reads TGTGCCAGCAGTGAAGACGTGTTTGGGAGCCAGCCCCAGCATTTT.

The CDR3 DNA reads TGTGCCAGCAGCGCAACAGGGGTTGAGGGCTACACCTTC. Amino acid sequence: CASSATGVEGYTF. The chain has TRBV7-3 and TRBJ1-2; 7 nucleotides line up with TRBD1. CDR1 is SGHTA, CDR2 FQGTGA, per germline. V was clipped by 5 bases and J by 8 bases; unmatched bases: 8. The CDR3 loop spans 13 amino acids. The full variable domain, with the rest looked up from reference TRBV7-3 and TRBJ1-2, is GAGVSQTPSNKVTEKGKYVELRCDPISGHTALYWYRQSLGQGPEFLIYFQGTGAADDSGLPNDRFFAVRPEGSVSTLKIQRTERGDSAVYLCASSATGVEGYTFGSGTRLTVV.

This clone was seen more than once but under ten times. The chain couples TRBV5-1 to TRBJ2-7, with D possibly matching TRBD2 (6 bases). In germline, CDR1 is SGHRS, CDR2 YFSETQ. The CDR3 extends over 16 amino acids. The germline V and J ends were trimmed by 4 bases and 0 bases, with 17 bases remaining between them. The CDR3 loop is CASSRGIQSSSYEQYF. The DNA for the CDR3 is TGCGCCAGCAGCCGGGGGATACAGTCTAGCTCCTACGAGCAGTACTTC. The full variable domain, with the rest looked up from reference TRBV5-1 and TRBJ2-7, is KAGVTQTPRYLIKTRGQQVTLSCSPISGHRSVSWYQQTPGQGLQFLFEYFSETQRNKGNFPGRFSGRQFSNSRSEMNVSTLELGDSALYLCASSRGIQSSSYEQYFGPGTRLTVT.

The chain carries TRBV6-1 and TRBJ1-1; D is undetermined. This CDR3 is 13 amino acids long. V was cut by 5 bases and J by 0 bases, with 7 bases left in between. Germline CDR1 MNHNS, CDR2 SASEGT. Here the CDR3 reads CASSLHMNTEAFF. DNA of the CDR3: TGTGCCAGCAGTTTACACATGAACACTGAAGCTTTCTTT.

Only one count was recorded for this clone. CDR3 in DNA: TGCGCCAGCAGCCAAGATCGGCAGGCTAACTATGGCTACACCTTC. Its translation: CASSQDRQANYGYTF. The gene calls are TRBV4-1 and TRBJ1-2; D is unclear. CDR1 is MGHRA, CDR2 YSYEKL, per germline. Trimming pared 0 bases from V and 0 bases from J, leaving 8 bases between. This CDR3 spans 15 amino acids.

The V gene is TRBV30, the J gene TRBJ2-7; possible D gene TRBD1, 6 bases. CDR1 and CDR2 from the germline V gene are GTSNPN and SVGIG (reference sequence). There are 13 residues in the CDR3. Trimming took off 5 bases at V and 0 bases at J, with 11 bases between the two ends. The CDR3 spells CAWGGESSYEQYF. The CDR3 DNA follows: TGTGCCTGGGGGGGCGAAAGCTCCTACGAGCAGTACTTC.

The chain recombines TRBV7-9 with TRBJ2-3; D may be TRBD2 (5 bases). V dropped 1 base and J dropped 1 base, with 12 bases sitting between them. This CDR3 has 16 amino acids. The germline gives CDR1 SEHNR, CDR2 FQNEAQ (reference sequence). CDR3 protein: CASSLDRGRRTDTQYF. In DNA, the CDR3 is TGTGCCAGCAGCTTAGATCGAGGGCGGCGCACAGATACGCAGTATTTT.

The chain couples TRBV9 to TRBJ2-2; D remains unclear. Germline V CDR1 and CDR2: SGDLS, YYNGEE. V lost 0 bases and J lost 0, with 6 bases in between. CDR3 size: 15 residues. CDR3 sequence (DNA): TGTGCCAGCAGCGTAGGGCAATCGAACACCGGGGAGCTGTTTTTT. The encoded protein is CASSVGQSNTGELFF.

This clone came up a few times. The J gene is TRBJ2-7, the V gene TRBV6-5, with D perhaps matching TRBD1 (5 bases). CDR3 length: 14 residues. Germline values: CDR1 MNHEY, CDR2 SVGAGI. The ends were cut back, 4 bases at V and 6 bases at J, with 16 bases in the middle. CDR3 loop: CASSSLREAGEQYF. In nucleotides, the CDR3 is TGTGCCAGCAGTTCACTCAGGGAAGCCGGCGAGCAGTACTTC.

The chain combines TRBV14 with TRBJ2-7, with 10 bases lining up with TRBD1. This CDR3 is built from 19 residues. V shed 4 bases, J shed 3 bases, and the junction held 18 bases outside the gene matches. The germline gives CDR1 SGHDN, CDR2 FVKESK. CDR3 in amino acids: CASSRSGQGILRSSYEQYF. CDR3 in DNA: TGTGCCAGCAGCCGCTCGGGACAGGGGATCCTCCGATCTAGCTACGAGCAGTACTTC.

This chain joins TRBV28 and TRBJ2-5; TRBD2 might be the D (6 bases). The CDR3 covers 13 residues. Germline V gives CDR1 MDHEN, CDR2 SYDVKM. Trimming pared 5 bases from V and 7 bases from J, leaving 14 bases between. CDR3 sequence reads: CASSVGLAGTQYF. DNA for the CDR3: TGTGCCAGCAGTGTGGGACTCGCGGGGACCCAGTACTTC.

This clone was observed a handful of times. The CDR3 reads CASSNGRGLQPQHF. CDR3 in DNA: TGTGCCAGCAGCAATGGAAGGGGACTTCAGCCCCAGCATTTT. The chain carries TRBV21-1 and TRBJ1-5. TRBV21-1 is deemed a pseudogene. CDR3 length: 14 amino acids.

The chain uses TRBV5-4 and TRBJ1-1, with D tentatively TRBD1 (6 bases). CDR3 size: 14 residues. V was cut by 2 bases and J by 4 bases, with 12 bases left in between. CDR1 and CDR2 (germline): SGHNT, YYREEE (reference sequence). This chain's CDR3 is CASSLGGVTTEAFF. The DNA for the CDR3 is TGTGCCAGCAGCTTAGGGGGAGTCACCACTGAAGCTTTCTTT.

This clone was counted a few times. The chain employs TRBV4-2 and TRBJ2-2; D is unclear. V lost 0 bases and J 7 bases, leaving 9 bases between the germline ends. The CDR3 is 14 amino acids. Germline V gene data show CDR1 as LGHNA and CDR2 as YNFKEQ. CDR3 residues: CASSQDQVGGELFF. The CDR3 DNA is TGTGCCAGCAGCCAAGATCAGGTTGGCGGGGAGCTGTTTTTT.

CDR3 loop: CASRPGGYNEQFF. The DNA for the CDR3 is TGTGCCAGCAGGCCGGGGGGTTACAATGAGCAGTTCTTC. V usage is TRBV5-4 and J usage is TRBJ2-1; 7 bases align to TRBD2. CDR1 and CDR2 (germline): SGHNT, YYREEE (reference sequence). This CDR3 contains 13 residues. V lost 5 bases to trimming and J lost 4 bases; unmatched junction nucleotides: 3.

This chain uses TRBV19 with TRBJ1-1; a possible D gene is TRBD1 (5 bases). V was trimmed by 2 bases and J by 2 bases, leaving 9 bases between them. This CDR3 has 14 amino acids. CDR1 LNHDA and CDR2 SQIVND come from the germline V gene (reference sequence). The CDR3 reads CASSIPGFNTEAFF. The DNA of the CDR3 is TGTGCCAGTAGTATACCAGGGTTCAACACTGAAGCTTTCTTT.

This sequence joins TRBV28 and TRBJ2-7; 7 nucleotides agree with TRBD1. CDR1 and CDR2 (germline): MDHEN, SYDVKM. Trimming at V came to 2 bases and at J to 0 bases, leaving 4 bases not matched to a gene. There are 15 residues in the CDR3. The CDR3 DNA is TGTGCCAGCAGTTTAGAAGGGGGCAGCTCCTACGAGCAGTACTTC. Protein product: CASSLEGGSSYEQYF.

The rearrangement joins TRBV6-4 to TRBJ1-3; TRBD1 agrees at 7 bases. This CDR3 is built from 15 residues. V lost 2 bases, J lost 2 bases, and 3 bases stayed unmatched. Germline V gives CDR1 MRHNA, CDR2 SNTAGT. CDR3: CASSDEGAAGNTIYF. Here the CDR3 DNA reads TGTGCCAGCAGTGACGAGGGGGCAGCTGGAAACACCATATATTTT.

This chain uses TRBV2 with TRBJ2-7; maybe TRBD2 (6 bases). CDR3 length: 14 amino acids. Germline loops: CDR1 SNHLY, CDR2 FYNNEI. Trimming removed 6 bases at V and 0 bases at J, with 12 bases between. The CDR3 sequence is CASRGGGSSYEQYF. The CDR3 DNA reads TGTGCCAGCAGAGGTGGGGGGAGCTCCTACGAGCAGTACTTC.

This clone came up a few times. The V call is TRBV4-1, the J call TRBJ1-3, with a tentative D call TRBD1 (5 bases). Germline V lookup: CDR1 MGHRA, CDR2 YSYEKL. The CDR3 runs to 15 residues. V was trimmed by 3 bases and J by 0 bases, leaving 9 bases between them. The CDR3 spells CASSQSGNSGNTIYF. In nucleotides, the CDR3 is TGCGCCAGCAGCCAGTCAGGGAACTCTGGAAACACCATATATTTT.

V usage is TRBV18 and J usage is TRBJ2-7, with 8 bases lining up with TRBD1. CDR1 KGHSH and CDR2 LQKENI come from the germline V gene. The CDR3 runs to 14 residues. With V trimmed by 0 bases and J by 10 bases, 8 bases remained unmatched. CDR3: CASSPPPGGTSQYF. The CDR3 nucleotides read TGTGCCAGCTCACCACCCCCAGGGGGCACCTCCCAGTACTTC.

This chain uses TRBV19 with TRBJ2-2; TRBD1 is a possible D gene (6 bases). Germline V CDR1 and CDR2: LNHDA, SQIVND (reference sequence). V was cut by 3 bases and J by 4 bases, with 12 bases left in between. The CDR3 runs 15 residues. CDR3 nucleotides: TGTGCCAGTAGTATGAGGGCAGGGGTCACCGGGGAGCTGTTTTTT. It codes for CASSMRAGVTGELFF.

By share, this clone counts as medium-sized. This chain connects TRBV19 to TRBJ2-1; the match to TRBD2 covers 10 bases. Germline CDR1 is LNHDA and CDR2 is SQIVND (reference sequence). Trimming removed 4 bases from V and 6 bases from J; junction bases left unmatched: 9. The CDR3 has 16 residues. The CDR3 coding sequence is TGTGCCAGTAGTAGTACTAGCGGGGAGGTCGGCAATGAGCAGTTCTTC. Its protein product is CASSSTSGEVGNEQFF.